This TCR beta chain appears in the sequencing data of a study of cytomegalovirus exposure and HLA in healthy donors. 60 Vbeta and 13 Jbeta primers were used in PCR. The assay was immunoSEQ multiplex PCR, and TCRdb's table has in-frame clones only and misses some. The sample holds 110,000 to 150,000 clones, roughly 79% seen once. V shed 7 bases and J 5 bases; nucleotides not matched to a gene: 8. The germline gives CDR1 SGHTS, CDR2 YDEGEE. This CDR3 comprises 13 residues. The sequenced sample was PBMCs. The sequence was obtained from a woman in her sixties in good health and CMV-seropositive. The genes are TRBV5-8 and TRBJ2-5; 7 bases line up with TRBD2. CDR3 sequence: CASSVWGGETQYF. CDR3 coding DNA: TGTGCCAGCTCAGTCTGGGGGGGGGAGACCCAGTACTTC. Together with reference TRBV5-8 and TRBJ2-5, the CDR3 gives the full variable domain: EAGVTQSPTHLIKTRGQQATLRCSPISGHTSVYWYQQALGLGLQFLLWYDEGEERNRGNFPPRFSGRQFPNYSSELNVNALELEDSALYLCASSVWGGETQYFGPGTRLLVL.